The clone carrying this T cell receptor beta chain came up once. Its target is not known. The data originate from a study of vaccination and CD4 T cells after COVID-19. Study background: Convalescent donors: six male, four female; seven Caucasian, two Asian, one multiracial, two Hispanic. Sampling post-COVID took place a median around 100 days after diagnosis (range 35 to 161). Timing of post-vaccine sample collection was a median approximately 72 days after dose two, with a range of 14 to 241. Points from the study as a whole: The authors studied relatively few convalescent patients and analyzed no early post-infection timepoints.

TCRdb used MiXCR to reprocess the PCR reads, holding one entry per CDR3 protein. Among 15,000 to 20,000 distinct CDR3 sequences listed, 60% were seen once. The CDR3 has 14 amino acids. Here the sequenced sample was CD4+ T cells from blood, taken after SARS-CoV-2 vaccination. The V call is TRBV21-1, the J call TRBJ2-5; TRBD1, the table's D call, lacks a check against the DNA. TRBV21-1 is an annotated pseudogene. The TCR sequence derives from a human donor who had recovered from COVID-19. CDR3 sequence (DNA): TGTGCCAGCAGCAAGAGGACAGGGAAAGAGACCCAGTACTTC. Its translation: CASSKRTGKETQYF.